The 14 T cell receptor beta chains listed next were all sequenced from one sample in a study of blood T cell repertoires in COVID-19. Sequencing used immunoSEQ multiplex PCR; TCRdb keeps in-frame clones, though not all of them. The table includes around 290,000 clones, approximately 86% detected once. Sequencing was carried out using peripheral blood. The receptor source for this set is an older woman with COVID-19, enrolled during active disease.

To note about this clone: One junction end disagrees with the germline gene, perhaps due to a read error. CDR3 sequence reads: CASISGRGSPFF. The CDR3 DNA is TGTGCCAGCATTTCGGGGAGGGGGAGTCCCTTCTTC. The chain carries TRBV2 and TRBJ2-7, with D possibly TRBD2 on 7 matching bases. This CDR3 is 12 amino acids long. The germline V gene has CDR1 SNHLY and CDR2 FYNNEI.

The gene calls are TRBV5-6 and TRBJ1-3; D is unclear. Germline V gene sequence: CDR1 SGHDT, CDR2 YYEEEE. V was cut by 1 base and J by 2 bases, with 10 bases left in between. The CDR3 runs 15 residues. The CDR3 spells CASSLSPGPGNTIYF. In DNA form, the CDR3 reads TGTGCCAGCAGCTTGTCTCCAGGTCCTGGAAACACCATATATTTT.

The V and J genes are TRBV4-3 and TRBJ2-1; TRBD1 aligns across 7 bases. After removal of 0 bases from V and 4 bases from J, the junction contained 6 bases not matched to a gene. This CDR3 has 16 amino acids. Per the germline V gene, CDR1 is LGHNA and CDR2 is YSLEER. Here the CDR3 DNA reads TGCGCCAGCAGCCAAGATCTTACAGGGGCATACAATGAGCAGTTCTTC. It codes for CASSQDLTGAYNEQFF.

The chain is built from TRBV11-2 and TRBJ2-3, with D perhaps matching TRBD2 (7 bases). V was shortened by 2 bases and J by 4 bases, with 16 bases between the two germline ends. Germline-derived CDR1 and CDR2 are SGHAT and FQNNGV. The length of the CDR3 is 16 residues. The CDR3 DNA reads TGTGCCAGCAGCTTAAGGGGGGGCCTTTCGGCAGATACGCAGTATTTT. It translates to CASSLRGGLSADTQYF.

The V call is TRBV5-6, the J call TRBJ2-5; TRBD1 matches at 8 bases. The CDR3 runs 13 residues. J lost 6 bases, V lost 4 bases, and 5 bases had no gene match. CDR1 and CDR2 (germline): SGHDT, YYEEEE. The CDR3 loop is CASSGQGPQTQYF. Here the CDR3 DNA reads TGTGCCAGCAGCGGACAGGGTCCGCAGACCCAGTACTTC.

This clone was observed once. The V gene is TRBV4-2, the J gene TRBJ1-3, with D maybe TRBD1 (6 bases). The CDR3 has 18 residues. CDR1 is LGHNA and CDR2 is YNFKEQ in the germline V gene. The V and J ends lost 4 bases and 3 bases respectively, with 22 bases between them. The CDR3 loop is CASSPQGVRGRDGNTIYF. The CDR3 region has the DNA TGTGCCAGCAGCCCCCAGGGAGTGCGGGGGCGAGATGGAAACACCATATATTTT.

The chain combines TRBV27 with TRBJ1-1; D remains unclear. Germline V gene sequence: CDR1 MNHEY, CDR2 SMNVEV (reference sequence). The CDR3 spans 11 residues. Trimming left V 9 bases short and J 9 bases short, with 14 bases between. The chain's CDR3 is CASGRASQAFF. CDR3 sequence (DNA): TGTGCCAGTGGGCGGGCCAGTCAAGCTTTCTTT.

CDR3 coding DNA: TGTGCCAGTAGTGCTCAATTCACCTACTCTGGAAACACCATATATTTT. This codes for CASSAQFTYSGNTIYF. The genes are TRBV19 and TRBJ1-3; D not certain. Germline CDR1 LNHDA, CDR2 SQIVND (reference sequence). V was trimmed by 5 bases and J by 0 bases, leaving 14 bases between them. This CDR3 has 16 amino acids.

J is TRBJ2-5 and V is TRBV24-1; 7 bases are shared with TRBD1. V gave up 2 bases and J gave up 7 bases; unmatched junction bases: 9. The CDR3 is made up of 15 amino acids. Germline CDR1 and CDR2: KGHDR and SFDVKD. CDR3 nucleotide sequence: TGTGCCACCAGTGATTATAACAGGGGAATTGGGACCCAGTACTTC. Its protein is CATSDYNRGIGTQYF.

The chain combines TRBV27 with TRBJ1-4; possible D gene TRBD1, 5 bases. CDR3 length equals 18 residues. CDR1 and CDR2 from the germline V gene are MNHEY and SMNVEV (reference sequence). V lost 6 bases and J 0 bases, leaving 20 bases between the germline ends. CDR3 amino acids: CASSHRGPQVSTNEKLFF. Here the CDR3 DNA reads TGTGCCAGCAGCCATAGGGGCCCACAGGTCTCAACTAATGAAAAACTGTTTTTT. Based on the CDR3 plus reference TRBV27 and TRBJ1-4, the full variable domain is EAQVTQNPRYLITVTGKKLTVTCSQNMNHEYMSWYRQDPGLGLRQIYYSMNVEVTDKGDVPEGYKVSRKEKRNFPLILESPSPNQTSLYFCASSHRGPQVSTNEKLFFGSGTQLSVL.

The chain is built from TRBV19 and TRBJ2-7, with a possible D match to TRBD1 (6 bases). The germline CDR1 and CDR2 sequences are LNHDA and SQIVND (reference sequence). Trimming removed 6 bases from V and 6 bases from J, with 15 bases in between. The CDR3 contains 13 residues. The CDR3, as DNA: TGTGCCAGTAGCCCAGCCCAGGGGTCCGAGCAGTACTTC. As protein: CASSPAQGSEQYF.

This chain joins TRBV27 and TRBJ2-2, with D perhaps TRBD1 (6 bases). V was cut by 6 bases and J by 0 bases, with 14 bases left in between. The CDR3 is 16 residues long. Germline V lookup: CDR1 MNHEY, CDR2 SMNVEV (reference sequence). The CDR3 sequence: CASSLGQGTNTGELFF. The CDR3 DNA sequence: TGTGCCAGCAGCTTAGGGCAGGGGACGAACACCGGGGAGCTGTTTTTT.

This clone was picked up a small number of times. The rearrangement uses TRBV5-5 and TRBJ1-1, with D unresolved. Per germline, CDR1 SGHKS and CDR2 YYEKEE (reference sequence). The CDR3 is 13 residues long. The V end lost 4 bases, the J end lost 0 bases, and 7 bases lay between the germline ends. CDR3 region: CASSVQLNTEAFF. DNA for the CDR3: TGTGCCAGCAGCGTCCAGTTGAACACTGAAGCTTTCTTT.

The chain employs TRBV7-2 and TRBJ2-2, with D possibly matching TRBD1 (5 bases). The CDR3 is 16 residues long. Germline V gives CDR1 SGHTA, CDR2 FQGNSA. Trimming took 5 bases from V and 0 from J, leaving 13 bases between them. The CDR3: CASSHGRVANTGELFF. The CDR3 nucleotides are TGTGCCAGCAGCCACGGCAGGGTCGCGAACACCGGGGAGCTGTTTTTT.